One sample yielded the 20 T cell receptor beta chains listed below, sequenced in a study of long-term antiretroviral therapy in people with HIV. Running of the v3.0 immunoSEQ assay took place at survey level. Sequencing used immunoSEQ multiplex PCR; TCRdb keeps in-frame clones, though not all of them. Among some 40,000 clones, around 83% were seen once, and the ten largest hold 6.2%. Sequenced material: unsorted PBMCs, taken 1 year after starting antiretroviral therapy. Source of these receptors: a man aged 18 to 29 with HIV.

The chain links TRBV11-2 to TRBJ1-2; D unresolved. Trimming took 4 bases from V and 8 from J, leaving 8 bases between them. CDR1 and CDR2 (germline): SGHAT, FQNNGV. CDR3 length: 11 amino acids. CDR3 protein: CASSSAWGYTF. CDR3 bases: TGTGCCAGCAGCTCCGCGTGGGGCTACACCTTC.

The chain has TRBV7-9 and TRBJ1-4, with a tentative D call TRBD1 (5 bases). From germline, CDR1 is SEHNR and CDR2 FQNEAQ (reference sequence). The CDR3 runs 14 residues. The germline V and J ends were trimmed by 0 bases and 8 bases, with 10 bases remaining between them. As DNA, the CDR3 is TGTGCCAGCAGCTTAGCCCCGGGGGACGAAAAACTGTTTTTT. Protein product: CASSLAPGDEKLFF.

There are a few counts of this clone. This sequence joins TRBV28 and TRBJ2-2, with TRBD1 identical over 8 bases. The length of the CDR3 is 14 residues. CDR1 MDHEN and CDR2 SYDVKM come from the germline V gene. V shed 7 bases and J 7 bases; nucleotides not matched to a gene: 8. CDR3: CASTRGPGSGELFF. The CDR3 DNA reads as TGTGCCAGCACCAGGGGGCCGGGGAGCGGGGAGCTGTTTTTT.

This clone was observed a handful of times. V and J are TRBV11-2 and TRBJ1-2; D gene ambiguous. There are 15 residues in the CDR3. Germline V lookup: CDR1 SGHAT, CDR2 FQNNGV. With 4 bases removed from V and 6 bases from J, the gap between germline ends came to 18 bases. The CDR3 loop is CASSSGRGSRDGYTF. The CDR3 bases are TGTGCCAGCAGCTCCGGCCGAGGGTCCCGGGATGGCTACACCTTC.

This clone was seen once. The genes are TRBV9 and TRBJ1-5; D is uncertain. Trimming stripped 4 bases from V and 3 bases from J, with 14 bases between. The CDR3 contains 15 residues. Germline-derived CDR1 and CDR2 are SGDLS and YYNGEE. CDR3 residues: CASSPAAADNQPQHF. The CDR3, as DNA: TGTGCCAGCAGCCCAGCCGCAGCGGACAATCAGCCCCAGCATTTT.

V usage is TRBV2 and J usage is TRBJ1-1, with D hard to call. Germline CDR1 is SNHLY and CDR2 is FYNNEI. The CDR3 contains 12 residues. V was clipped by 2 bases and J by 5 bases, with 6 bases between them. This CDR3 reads CASSEQGTEAFF. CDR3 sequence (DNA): TGTGCCAGCAGTGAACAAGGAACTGAAGCTTTCTTT.

The CDR3 is CASSVDDFTDTQYF. The CDR3 region has the DNA TGTGCCAGCAGCGTAGACGACTTCACAGATACGCAGTATTTT. The gene calls are TRBV9 and TRBJ2-3, with D uncertain. This CDR3 comprises 14 residues. Trimming removed 0 bases from V and 2 bases from J, with 7 bases in between. From germline, CDR1 is SGDLS and CDR2 YYNGEE.

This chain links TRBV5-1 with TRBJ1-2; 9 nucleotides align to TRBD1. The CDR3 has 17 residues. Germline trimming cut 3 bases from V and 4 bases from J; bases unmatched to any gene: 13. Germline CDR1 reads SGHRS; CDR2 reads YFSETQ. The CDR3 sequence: CASSSSGQGSRGYGYTF. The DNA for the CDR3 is TGCGCCAGCAGCTCCAGCGGACAGGGGTCCCGGGGCTATGGCTACACCTTC.

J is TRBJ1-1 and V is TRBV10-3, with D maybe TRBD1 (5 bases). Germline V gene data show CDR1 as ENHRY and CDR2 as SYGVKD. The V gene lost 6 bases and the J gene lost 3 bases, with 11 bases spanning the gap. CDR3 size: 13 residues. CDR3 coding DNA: TGTGCCATCAGCCAGACAGAATACACTGAAGCTTTCTTT. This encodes CAISQTEYTEAFF.

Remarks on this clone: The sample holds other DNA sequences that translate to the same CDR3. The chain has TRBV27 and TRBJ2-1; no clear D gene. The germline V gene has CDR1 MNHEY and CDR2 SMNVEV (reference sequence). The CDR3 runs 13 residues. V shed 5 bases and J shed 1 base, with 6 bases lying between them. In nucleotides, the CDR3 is TGTGCCAGCAGTCGCCCGTCCTACAATGAGCAGTTCTTC. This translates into CASSRPSYNEQFF.

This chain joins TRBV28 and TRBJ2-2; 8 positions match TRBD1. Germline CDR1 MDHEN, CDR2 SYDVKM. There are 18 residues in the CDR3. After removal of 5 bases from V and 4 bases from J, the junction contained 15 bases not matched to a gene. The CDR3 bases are TGTGCCAGCAGTCATAACCTCGGACAGGGAGGTAGCACCGGGGAGCTGTTTTTT. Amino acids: CASSHNLGQGGSTGELFF.

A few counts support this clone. CDR3 sequence reads: CASSDSYEQYF. The CDR3, as DNA: TGCGCCAGCAGTGACTCCTACGAGCAGTACTTC. The chain joins TRBV10-1 to TRBJ2-7; no reliable D call. CDR1 WNHNN and CDR2 SYGVQD come from the germline V gene (reference sequence). The CDR3 covers 11 residues. Trimming removed 3 bases from V and 0 bases from J, with 0 bases in between.

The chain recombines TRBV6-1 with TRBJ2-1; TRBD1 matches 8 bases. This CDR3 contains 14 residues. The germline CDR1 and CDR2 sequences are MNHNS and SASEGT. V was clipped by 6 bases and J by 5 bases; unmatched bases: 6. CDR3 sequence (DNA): TGTGCCAGCAGCCTCGGGACAGGTAACAATGAGCAGTTCTTC. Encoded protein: CASSLGTGNNEQFF.

CDR3: CASSLEGTVNYGYTF. The CDR3 nucleotides read TGTGCCAGCAGCTTAGAGGGGACAGTTAACTATGGCTACACCTTC. The chain employs TRBV7-2 and TRBJ1-2; 7 nucleotides match TRBD1. J gave up 1 base and V 1 base, and 3 bases lay outside the gene matches. Germline V gives CDR1 SGHTA, CDR2 FQGNSA. There are 15 residues in the CDR3.

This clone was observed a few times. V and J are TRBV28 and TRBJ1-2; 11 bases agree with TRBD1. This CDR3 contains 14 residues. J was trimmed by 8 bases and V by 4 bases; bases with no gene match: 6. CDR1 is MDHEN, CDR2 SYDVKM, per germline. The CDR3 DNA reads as TGTGCCAGCAGTTGGGACAGGGGGATAGAGGGCTACACCTTC. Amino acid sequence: CASSWDRGIEGYTF.

CDR3 DNA sequence: TGTGCCAGCAGCTTTGGCGGGAGTAGTAATGAGCAGTTCTTC. It codes for CASSFGGSSNEQFF. The chain uses TRBV11-3 and TRBJ2-1; 7 nucleotides match TRBD2. CDR1 is SGHNT, CDR2 YENEEA, per germline. The CDR3 spans 14 residues. J gave up 7 bases and V 3 bases, and 6 bases lay outside the gene matches.

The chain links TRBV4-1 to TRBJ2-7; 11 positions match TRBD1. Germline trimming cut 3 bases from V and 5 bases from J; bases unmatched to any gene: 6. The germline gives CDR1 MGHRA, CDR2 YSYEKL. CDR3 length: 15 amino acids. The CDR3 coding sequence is TGCGCCAGCAGCCATATCGGACAGGGGGCCCACGAGCAGTACTTC. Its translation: CASSHIGQGAHEQYF.

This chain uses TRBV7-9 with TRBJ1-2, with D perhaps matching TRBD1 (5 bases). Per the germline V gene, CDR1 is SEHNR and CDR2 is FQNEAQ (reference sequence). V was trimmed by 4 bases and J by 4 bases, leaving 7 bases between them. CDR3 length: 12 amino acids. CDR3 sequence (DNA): TGTGCCAGCAGCTCCGACAGCTATGGCTACACCTTC. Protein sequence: CASSSDSYGYTF. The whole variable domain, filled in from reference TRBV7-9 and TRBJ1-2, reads DTGVSQNPRHKITKRGQNVTFRCDPISEHNRLYWYRQTLGQGPEFLTYFQNEAQLEKSRLLSDRFSAERPKGSFSTLEIQRTEQGDSAMYLCASSSDSYGYTFGSGTRLTVV.

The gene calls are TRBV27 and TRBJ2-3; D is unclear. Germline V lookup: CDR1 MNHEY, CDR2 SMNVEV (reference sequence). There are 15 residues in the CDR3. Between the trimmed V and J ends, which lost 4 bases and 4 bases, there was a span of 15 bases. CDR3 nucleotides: TGTGCCAGCAGTTCCCCAGCAAAAGGGTCAGATACGCAGTATTTT. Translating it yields CASSSPAKGSDTQYF.

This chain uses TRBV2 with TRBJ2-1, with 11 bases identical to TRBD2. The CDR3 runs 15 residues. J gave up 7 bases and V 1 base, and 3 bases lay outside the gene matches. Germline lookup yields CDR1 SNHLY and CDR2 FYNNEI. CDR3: CASSEVSGRGNEQFF. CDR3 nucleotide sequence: TGTGCCAGCAGTGAAGTTAGCGGGAGGGGAAATGAGCAGTTCTTC.